Shown below are 24 T cell receptor beta chains from a single sample sequenced in a study of T cell responses to AZD1222 COVID-19 vaccine. Sequencing used immunoSEQ multiplex PCR; TCRdb keeps in-frame clones, though not all of them. The sample includes about 210,000 clones, around 94% of them seen just once. The sequences come from peripheral blood, collected 28 days after the second dose of the MenACWY control vaccine. The source is an adult who received the MenACWY meningococcal vaccine as a control.

This chain uses TRBV19 with TRBJ2-7; D uncertain. The CDR3 runs 14 residues. V lost 4 bases and J lost 0, with 10 bases in between. The germline CDR1 and CDR2 sequences are LNHDA and SQIVND (reference sequence). The CDR3 DNA sequence: TGTGCCAGTAGTACCTCGGGCAACTCCTACGAGCAGTACTTC. Protein: CASSTSGNSYEQYF.

V gene TRBV6-5 combines with J gene TRBJ1-2, with D possibly matching TRBD1 (6 bases). Germline V lookup: CDR1 MNHEY, CDR2 SVGAGI. The CDR3 loop spans 14 amino acids. Trimming cost V 6 bases and J 4 bases, with 15 bases left between them. CDR3 nucleotide sequence: TGTGCCAGCAGGTCGACAGGAGTCCCCTATGGCTACACCTTC. Translation gives CASRSTGVPYGYTF.

The V call is TRBV24-1, the J call TRBJ2-1, with TRBD2 matching 9 bases. The CDR3 is 16 residues long. J gave up 3 bases and V 4 bases, and 6 bases lay outside the gene matches. The germline CDR1 and CDR2 sequences are KGHDR and SFDVKD. The CDR3 region is CATSDRSGSLYNEQFF. The CDR3 bases are TGTGCCACCAGTGACCGTAGCGGGAGCCTCTACAATGAGCAGTTCTTC.

The sample holds one count of this clone. This chain joins TRBV14 and TRBJ2-7, with D tentatively TRBD2 (7 bases). The germline CDR1 and CDR2 sequences are SGHDN and FVKESK. The CDR3 covers 13 residues. V gave up 6 bases and J gave up 1 base, with 10 bases separating them. The CDR3 DNA reads as TGTGCCAGCAGGAGGGGGGGATCCTACGAGCAGTACTTC. It encodes CASRRGGSYEQYF.

The CDR3 spells CASSAKRDGRNQPQHF. The CDR3 coding sequence is TGTGCCAGCAGCGCTAAACGGGACGGTCGAAATCAGCCCCAGCATTTT. The genes are TRBV21-1 and TRBJ1-5. TRBV21-1 is labeled a pseudogene. This CDR3 region has 16 residues.

The gene calls are TRBV7-6 and TRBJ2-3; possibly TRBD1 for D (6 bases). Trimming left V 0 bases short and J 6 bases short, with 10 bases between. This CDR3 spans 14 amino acids. Germline V CDR1 and CDR2: SGHVS, FNYEAQ. This CDR3 is CASSLAQRGDTQYF. CDR3 nucleotides: TGTGCCAGCAGCTTAGCGCAGAGGGGGGATACGCAGTATTTT.

This clone was seen once. The J gene is TRBJ2-3, the V gene TRBV3-1 (or the pseudogene TRBV3-2), with TRBD2 matching over 7 bases. The CDR3 is made up of 16 amino acids. The germline V gene encodes CDR1 LGHDT and CDR2 YNNKEL (reference sequence). The J segment lost 0 bases and the V segment lost 2 bases, leaving 5 bases of the junction unmatched. The CDR3 DNA follows: TGTGCCAGCAGCCAAAATAGACTAGCCAGCACAGATACGCAGTATTTT. This gives the protein CASSQNRLASTDTQYF.

The J gene is TRBJ2-7, the V gene TRBV4-3, with unresolved D. The ends were cut back, 0 bases at V and 0 bases at J, with 12 bases in the middle. The CDR3 has 16 residues. CDR1 is LGHNA and CDR2 is YSLEER in the germline V gene. The CDR3 loop reads CASSQDRTASSYEQYF. CDR3 sequence (DNA): TGCGCCAGCAGCCAAGATAGGACGGCAAGCTCCTACGAGCAGTACTTC.

Notes on this clone: It is unclear where the CDR3 begins or ends on the DNA, so no DNA is shown, and the CDR3 is as TCRdb lists it. This chain joins TRBV21-1 and TRBJ2-7. TRBV21-1 corresponds to a pseudogene. 18 amino acids form the CDR3, both terminal residues included. The CDR3 reads CASSKRRAGVSIGYEQYF.

The chain carries TRBV19 and TRBJ1-3; 9 bases align to TRBD1. After removal of 7 bases from V and 3 bases from J, the junction contained 10 bases not matched to a gene. This CDR3 is 16 amino acids long. The germline CDR1 and CDR2 sequences are LNHDA and SQIVND (reference sequence). The CDR3, as DNA: TGTGCCAGTACCATACCAACAGGGGGCATTGGAAACACCATATATTTT. Translated: CASTIPTGGIGNTIYF. Complete variable domain (other parts from reference TRBV19 and TRBJ1-3): DGGITQSPKYLFRKEGQNVTLSCEQNLNHDAMYWYRQDPGQGLRLIYYSQIVNDFQKGDIAEGYSVSREKKESFPLTVTSAQKNPTAFYLCASTIPTGGIGNTIYFGEGSWLTVV.

CDR3 DNA sequence: TGTGCCAGCAGCCTCGGACAGGGGGCCGAAAAACTGTTTTTT. As protein: CASSLGQGAEKLFF. The V and J genes are TRBV11-2 and TRBJ1-4, with TRBD1 identical over 11 bases. CDR1 SGHAT and CDR2 FQNNGV come from the germline V gene. Trimming at V came to 5 bases and at J to 8 bases, leaving 4 bases not matched to a gene. The CDR3 consists of 14 residues.

This rearrangement joins TRBV6-5 to TRBJ1-2; D not resolved. This CDR3 has 13 amino acids. In germline, CDR1 is MNHEY, CDR2 SVGAGI. With 7 bases removed from V and 4 bases from J, the gap between germline ends came to 13 bases. CDR3 bases: TGTGCCAGCAAGGTCTTCGGGTTCTATGGCTACACCTTC. Translated: CASKVFGFYGYTF.

The chain couples TRBV2 to TRBJ1-2; maybe TRBD1 (5 bases). CDR1 SNHLY and CDR2 FYNNEI come from the germline V gene. This CDR3 comprises 14 residues. Trimming stripped 3 bases from V and 7 bases from J, with 15 bases between. The CDR3 DNA reads as TGTGCCAGCAGTGATGGTCAGGGATTTGGTGGCTACACCTTC. Translated, it gives CASSDGQGFGGYTF.

There are a few counts of this clone. V usage is TRBV27 and J usage is TRBJ1-2; the D gene is possibly TRBD1 (5 bases). The CDR3 is 14 residues long. The germline gives CDR1 MNHEY, CDR2 SMNVEV (reference sequence). V was cut by 8 bases and J by 6 bases, with 19 bases left in between. The CDR3 region is CASSLAGRADGYTF. As DNA, the CDR3 is TGTGCCAGCTCATTAGCGGGGCGGGCCGATGGCTACACCTTC.

The rearrangement links TRBV5-1 to TRBJ1-1, with D possibly TRBD1 on 5 matching bases. Trimming pared 4 bases from V and 2 bases from J, leaving 9 bases between. CDR3 length: 13 residues. CDR1 is SGHRS, CDR2 YFSETQ, per germline. The CDR3 DNA follows: TGCGCCAGCAGCCCGGGACTAAACACTGAAGCTTTCTTT. Protein: CASSPGLNTEAFF.

This clone showed up just once. The rearrangement uses TRBV10-3 and TRBJ1-5, with D perhaps TRBD1 (5 bases). Trimming cost V 3 bases and J 8 bases, with 8 bases left between them. CDR3 size: 12 residues. CDR1 ENHRY and CDR2 SYGVKD come from the germline V gene. The CDR3 here is CAISDRVEPQHF. The CDR3 DNA reads as TGTGCCATCAGTGACAGGGTTGAGCCCCAGCATTTT.

This rearrangement joins TRBV5-5 to TRBJ2-3; 12 nucleotides line up with TRBD2. V dropped 5 bases and J dropped 0; count of bases not matched to a gene: 4. The CDR3 totals 16 residues. CDR1 is SGHKS and CDR2 is YYEKEE in the germline V gene (reference sequence). This CDR3 reads CASSGTSGPSTDTQYF. The CDR3, as DNA: TGTGCCAGCAGTGGGACTAGCGGGCCTAGCACAGATACGCAGTATTTT.

The rearrangement uses TRBV27 and TRBJ1-1; 7 positions match TRBD1. The CDR3 loop spans 14 amino acids. J lost 5 bases, V lost 6 bases, and 9 bases had no gene match. CDR1 is MNHEY and CDR2 is SMNVEV in the germline V gene (reference sequence). CDR3 DNA sequence: TGTGCCAGCAGCCTCACAGGGGTGGGGACTGAAGCTTTCTTT. The encoded protein is CASSLTGVGTEAFF.

The V gene is TRBV27, the J gene TRBJ2-3; perhaps TRBD2 as D (5 bases). The CDR3 extends over 18 amino acids. Trimming removed 4 bases from V and 2 bases from J, with 22 bases in between. CDR1 MNHEY and CDR2 SMNVEV come from the germline V gene (reference sequence). CDR3 in DNA: TGTGCCAGCAGTTCGGGAAGAAGTTCCGGTACTCTCACAGATACGCAGTATTTT. This encodes CASSSGRSSGTLTDTQYF.

This chain joins TRBV19 and TRBJ1-1, with D unresolved. The V and J ends lost 7 bases and 1 base respectively, with 10 bases between them. This CDR3 has 13 residues. CDR1 is LNHDA, CDR2 SQIVND, per germline (reference sequence). DNA for the CDR3: TGTGCCAGTACCTCTCGAGGGAACACTGAAGCTTTCTTT. Its translation is CASTSRGNTEAFF.

The V and J genes are TRBV4-1 and TRBJ1-2; possible D gene TRBD1, 6 bases. V lost 3 bases, J lost 4 bases, and 18 bases lay in between. The CDR3 sequence is 16 residues long. The germline V gene encodes CDR1 MGHRA and CDR2 YSYEKL. CDR3: CASSHPRGAQGYGYTF. CDR3 nucleotides: TGCGCCAGCAGCCACCCCCGGGGGGCGCAGGGCTATGGCTACACCTTC.

This chain uses TRBV19 with TRBJ2-7; 8 nucleotides align to TRBD1. Germline CDR1 reads LNHDA; CDR2 reads SQIVND (reference sequence). Losses at the gene ends were 7 bases for V and 1 base for J; bases not matched to a gene: 12. The CDR3 consists of 16 residues. CDR3 in amino acids: CASTYSGQGPSYEQYF. In nucleotides, the CDR3 is TGTGCCAGTACCTACTCAGGACAGGGCCCTTCCTACGAGCAGTACTTC.

The count of this clone is one. V and J are TRBV7-9 and TRBJ2-2, with D possibly matching TRBD1 (5 bases). The CDR3 extends over 13 amino acids. Trimming took 8 bases from V and 5 from J, leaving 12 bases between them. The V gene's germline CDR1 is SEHNR and CDR2 FQNEAQ (reference sequence). The CDR3 coding sequence is TGTGCCAGCCGTCCAGGGAATACCGGGGAGCTGTTTTTT. Its translation: CASRPGNTGELFF.

The CDR3 loop reads CASSHPTGTLKETQYF. As DNA, the CDR3 is TGCGCCAGCAGCCATCCGACAGGGACCCTGAAAGAGACCCAGTACTTC. This sequence joins TRBV4-1 and TRBJ2-5; TRBD1 aligns across 7 bases. CDR1 and CDR2 (germline): MGHRA, YSYEKL. J was trimmed by 3 bases and V by 3 bases; bases with no gene match: 10. This CDR3 is 16 amino acids long.